Listed here are 8 T cell receptor beta chains from one sample, sequenced in a study of blood T cell repertoires in COVID-19. Produced via immunoSEQ multiplex PCR; TCRdb's table is partial and in-frame only. Here the sample spans around 290,000 clones, roughly 90% being singletons. Sequencing input: peripheral blood. Every receptor here comes from a woman in her twenties or thirties with COVID-19, enrolled during active disease.

The chain joins TRBV3-1 (or the pseudogene TRBV3-2) to TRBJ2-5, with 7 positions matching TRBD1. The trim removed 4 bases at V and 2 bases at J, leaving 4 bases unmatched. This CDR3 is 14 amino acids long. CDR1 and CDR2 from the germline V gene are LGHDT and YNNKEL (reference sequence). The CDR3 DNA follows: TGTGCCAGCAGCCGGACGACAGGGCAAGAGACCCAGTACTTC. It yields the protein CASSRTTGQETQYF.

This rearrangement joins TRBV2 to TRBJ2-5; TRBD2 matches 11 bases. Germline CDR1 is SNHLY and CDR2 is FYNNEI. J gave up 5 bases and V 6 bases, and 5 bases lay outside the gene matches. There are 14 residues in the CDR3. The CDR3 bases are TGTGCCAGCAGAAAGACTAGCGGGATGGAGACCCAGTACTTC. Translating gives CASRKTSGMETQYF.

V usage is TRBV19 and J usage is TRBJ2-3; TRBD2 matches 9 bases. Germline lookup yields CDR1 LNHDA and CDR2 SQIVND (reference sequence). The CDR3 consists of 13 residues. Unmatched junction bases numbered 5, after V lost 9 bases and J lost 4 bases. For the CDR3, the DNA is TGTGCCAGCAGAAGACTAGCGGCAGATACGCAGTATTTT. Amino acids: CASRRLAADTQYF. The full variable domain, its missing parts supplied by reference TRBV19 and TRBJ2-3, is DGGITQSPKYLFRKEGQNVTLSCEQNLNHDAMYWYRQDPGQGLRLIYYSQIVNDFQKGDIAEGYSVSREKKESFPLTVTSAQKNPTAFYLCASRRLAADTQYFGPGTRLTVL.

This clone was recorded a few times. This chain joins TRBV3-1 (or the pseudogene TRBV3-2) and TRBJ2-2; D is perhaps TRBD2 (7 bases). Looked up from germline, CDR1 is LGHDT and CDR2 is YNNKEL (reference sequence). Trimming took 4 bases from V and 2 from J, leaving 14 bases between them. The CDR3 contains 16 residues. The CDR3 loop is CASSRGRGINTGELFF. The DNA of the CDR3 is TGTGCCAGCAGCCGAGGGAGGGGGATTAACACCGGGGAGCTGTTTTTT.

The chain carries TRBV7-2 and TRBJ1-4, with D possibly TRBD1 on 6 matching bases. The length of the CDR3 is 13 residues. CDR1 SGHTA and CDR2 FQGNSA come from the germline V gene. V was clipped by 3 bases and J by 13 bases, with 15 bases between them. This CDR3 reads CASSFSQGIGLFF. The CDR3, as DNA: TGTGCCAGCAGCTTTTCGCAGGGGATAGGACTGTTTTTT.

The chain couples TRBV18 to TRBJ2-5; D might be TRBD1 (5 bases). Trimming removed 3 bases from V and 1 base from J, with 12 bases in between. CDR1 and CDR2 from the germline V gene are KGHSH and LQKENI. This CDR3 region has 15 residues. The DNA for the CDR3 is TGTGCCAGCTCACCTCCGGGCAGGGCCCAAGAGACCCAGTACTTC. Protein sequence: CASSPPGRAQETQYF.

J is TRBJ2-1 and V is TRBV11-2; 9 nucleotides line up with TRBD1. J gave up 8 bases and V 6 bases, and 11 bases lay outside the gene matches. Germline loops: CDR1 SGHAT, CDR2 FQNNGV. The CDR3 totals 15 residues. CDR3 sequence reads: CASSYRGRMIDEQFF. As DNA, the CDR3 is TGTGCCAGCAGTTACAGGGGGCGCATGATCGATGAGCAGTTCTTC. Full variable domain (missing parts from reference TRBV11-2 and TRBJ2-1): EAGVAQSPRYKIIEKRQSVAFWCNPISGHATLYWYQQILGQGPKLLIQFQNNGVVDDSQLPKDRFSAERLKGVDSTLKIQPAKLEDSAVYLCASSYRGRMIDEQFFGPGTRLTVL.

J is TRBJ2-1 and V is TRBV6-6; D gene uncertain. V was shortened by 4 bases and J by 0 bases, with 13 bases between the two germline ends. CDR3 size: 16 residues. CDR1 MNHNY and CDR2 SVGAGI come from the germline V gene (reference sequence). The CDR3 coding sequence is TGTGCCAGCAGTTCCCAGGCCTTTAGCTCCTACAATGAGCAGTTCTTC. Its protein product is CASSSQAFSSYNEQFF.